This TCR beta chain was profiled in a study of spatial heterogeneity in lung cancer. V was cut by 4 bases and J by 1 base, with 14 bases left in between. Looked up from germline, CDR1 is LGHDT and CDR2 is YNNKEL (reference sequence). This CDR3 contains 15 residues. Indicated time point: sample taken at primary tumor resection. Sequencing of whole RNA from tumor, nontumor lung or frozen PBMC involved no sorting. TCRdb re-analysed the 5' RACE reads in MiXCR, keeping a single row per CDR3 protein. The data contain tens of thousands of distinct CDR3 sequences, approximately 7% of them singletons. This clonotype occurred many times.

This sample comprised PBMCs, obtained at surgery. The gene calls are TRBV3-1 and TRBJ2-7, with D unresolved. The clonotype comes from a female donor with early-stage non-small cell lung cancer. This CDR3 reads CASSPRLAPSYEQYF. CDR3 sequence (DNA): TGTGCCAGCAGCCCCCGGCTCGCACCTTCCTACGAGCAGTACTTC.